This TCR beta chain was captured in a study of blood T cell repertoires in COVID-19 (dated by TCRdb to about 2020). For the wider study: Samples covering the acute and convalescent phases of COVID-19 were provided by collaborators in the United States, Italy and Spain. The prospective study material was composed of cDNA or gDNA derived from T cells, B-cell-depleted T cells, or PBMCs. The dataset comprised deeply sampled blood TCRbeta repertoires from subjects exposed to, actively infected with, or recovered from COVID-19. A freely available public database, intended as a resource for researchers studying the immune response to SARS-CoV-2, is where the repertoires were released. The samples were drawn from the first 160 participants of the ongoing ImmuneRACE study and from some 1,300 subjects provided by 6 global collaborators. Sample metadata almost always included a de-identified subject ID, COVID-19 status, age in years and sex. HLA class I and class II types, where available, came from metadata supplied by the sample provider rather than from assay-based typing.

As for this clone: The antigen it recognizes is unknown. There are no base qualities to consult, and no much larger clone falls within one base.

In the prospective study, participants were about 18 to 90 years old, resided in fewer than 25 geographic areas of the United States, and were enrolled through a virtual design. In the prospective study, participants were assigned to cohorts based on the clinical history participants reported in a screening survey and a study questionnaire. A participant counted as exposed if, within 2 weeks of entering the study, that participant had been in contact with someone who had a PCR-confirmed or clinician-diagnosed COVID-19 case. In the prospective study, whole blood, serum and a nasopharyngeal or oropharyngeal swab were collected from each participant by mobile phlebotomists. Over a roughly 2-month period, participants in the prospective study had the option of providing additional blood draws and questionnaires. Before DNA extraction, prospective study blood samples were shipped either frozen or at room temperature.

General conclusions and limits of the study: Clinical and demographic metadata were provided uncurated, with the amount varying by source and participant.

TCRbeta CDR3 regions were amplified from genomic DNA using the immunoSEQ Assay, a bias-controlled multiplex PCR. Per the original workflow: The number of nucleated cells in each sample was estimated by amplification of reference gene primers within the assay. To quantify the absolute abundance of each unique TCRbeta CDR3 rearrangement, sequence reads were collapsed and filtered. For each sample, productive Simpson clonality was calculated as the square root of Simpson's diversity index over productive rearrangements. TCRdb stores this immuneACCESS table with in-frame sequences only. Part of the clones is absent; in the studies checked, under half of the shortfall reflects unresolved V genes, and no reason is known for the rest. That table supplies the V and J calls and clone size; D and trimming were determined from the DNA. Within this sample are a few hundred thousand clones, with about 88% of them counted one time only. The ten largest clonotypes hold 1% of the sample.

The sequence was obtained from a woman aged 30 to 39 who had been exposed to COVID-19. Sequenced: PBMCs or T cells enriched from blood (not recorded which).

In nucleotide form, the sequence is TGTGCCTGGAGTGGAGACAGGCGCCATAAAGGCTACACCTTC. This sequence encodes CAWSGDRRHKGYTF. The V and J genes are TRBV30 and TRBJ1-2; the D gene is perhaps TRBD1, on 6 matching bases. The germline V gene (reference sequence) sets CDR1 to GTSNPN and CDR2 to SVGIG. Inclusive of the bounding cysteine and phenylalanine, the CDR3 is 14 residues long. Only the CDR3 region is kept as DNA, spanning 42 bases read in frame from base 1. Relative to germline, V is 1 base shorter and J is 8 bases shorter, with 17 bases between their ends.